The table lists the clone carrying this T cell receptor (beta chain) with a count of one. Its antigen is unidentified. The record originates from a study of cytomegalovirus exposure and HLA in healthy donors. Whole-study findings and limits: The listing of roughly 160 TCR beta chains classed them as cytomegalovirus-associated. Through in vitro validation, a few CMV-associated chains were shown to be specific for CMV antigens. In a later analysis, first-cohort TCR clusters were found to tend to co-occur in the roughly 120 validation repertoires. It was reported that the classifier diagnosed cytomegalovirus status with high specificity and sensitivity in both the original and validation cohorts.

The assay was immunoSEQ multiplex PCR, and TCRdb's table has in-frame clones only and misses some. This sample carries 200,000 or so clones, roughly 80% of them seen once, and the ten largest clones take around 7%. Germline loops: CDR1 SGHNT, CDR2 YENEEA. V dropped 5 bases and J dropped 5; count of bases not matched to a gene: 3. The CDR3 has 12 residues. The sequenced sample was PBMCs. The chain joins TRBV11-3 to TRBJ2-7; 7 bases line up with TRBD2. The receptor's source is a man younger than 35 in good health and CMV-seropositive. DNA for the CDR3: TGTGCCAGCAGCCAGGCGGGGGACGAGCAGTACTTC. Amino acids: CASSQAGDEQYF.